This TCR beta chain emerged from a study of blood T cell repertoires in COVID-19 (dated by TCRdb to 2018 to 2021). Notes on the research overall: Samples covering the acute and convalescent phases of COVID-19 were provided by collaborators in the United States, Italy and Spain. The samples were drawn from two sources: the first 160 participants of the ongoing ImmuneRACE study, and 950 to 1,500 subjects contributed by 6 global collaborators. A freely available public database, intended as a resource for researchers studying the immune response to SARS-CoV-2, is where the repertoires were released. Nearly every sample came with metadata listing a de-identified subject ID, COVID-19 status, age in years and sex. The prospective study material was composed of cDNA or gDNA derived from T cells, B-cell-depleted T cells, or PBMCs. Deeply sampled blood TCRbeta repertoires from subjects exposed to, actively infected with, or recovered from COVID-19 were included in the dataset. HLA class I and class II types, where available, came from metadata supplied by the sample provider rather than from assay-based typing. What the study reported, not specific to this receptor: The quantity of clinical and demographic metadata differed by source and by participant and was supplied without curation.

As to this clone: The specificity of this receptor is unknown. One base away there is no much larger clone; base qualities are not given.

There are 14 amino acids in the CDR3, from cysteine to phenylalanine inclusive. Only the CDR3 portion is preserved as DNA: 42 bases, with reading frame beginning at the first base. Looking up the germline V gene (reference sequence) yields CDR1 SGHNT and CDR2 YYREEE. V is trimmed back by 10 bases and J by 0 bases, and the junction contains 6 bases that no gene match accounts for. TCRbeta CDR3 regions were amplified from genomic DNA using the immunoSEQ Assay, a bias-controlled multiplex PCR. On the study's bioinformatics: Within the assay, amplification of reference gene primers was used to estimate how many nucleated cells each sample contained. To quantify the absolute abundance of each unique TCRbeta CDR3 rearrangement, sequence reads were collapsed and filtered. For each sample, productive Simpson clonality was calculated as the square root of Simpson's diversity index across productive rearrangements. TCRdb stores this immuneACCESS table with in-frame sequences only. Part of the clones is absent; in the studies checked, under half of the shortfall reflects unresolved V genes, and no reason is known for the rest. For V, J and clone size, that table is used; D and trimming come from the DNA. The sample data list some 140,000 clones, and about 85% of these were observed just once. The top ten clones comprise 3.5% to 5% of the sample.

Collaborating institutions collected whole blood in K2EDTA tubes following their own protocols. For TCRbeta analysis, collaborators shipped samples as frozen whole blood, isolated PBMCs, or DNA extracted from either of those sample types. Sample: peripheral blood. The clonotype was recovered from a human donor in a cohort sampled during active COVID-19. The chain was built from TRBV5-4 and TRBJ2-2; 7 central bases correspond to TRBD2. Here is the DNA: TGTGCCGGGGGGGTAAAAGCGAACACCGGGGAGCTGTTTTTT. It codes for CAGGVKANTGELFF. The variable domain in full, with residues beyond the CDR3 obtained from the reference TRBV5-4 and TRBJ2-2 genes, is ETGVTQSPTHLIKTRGQQVTLRCSSQSGHNTVSWYQQALGQGPQFIFQYYREEENGRGNFPPRFSGLQFPNYSSELNVNALELDDSALYLCAGGVKANTGELFFGEGSRLTVL.